This passage covers 14 T cell receptor beta chains from one sample sequenced in a study of shared clonotypes between healthy human individuals (dated by TCRdb to about 2020). The library relied on the immunoSEQ multiplex PCR assay. Drawn from immuneACCESS, this table holds only the in-frame rearrangements with V and J called that TCRdb kept. Clones are partly lost; checked studies trace under half to an unresolved V gene and leave the rest unexplained. In this sample the table shows a few million clones, 92% of which occur a single time. The top ten hold 0.37% of the sample. Sequencing was carried out using naive CD4+ T cells from PBMCs. The label giving this sample's cell subset or site can be read as: CD45RA+ positively selected. These receptors were obtained from a man younger than 35 in good health. Some clones in this sample may be carry-over from other donors' samples.

V gene TRBV23-1 combines with J gene TRBJ2-2, with 9 nucleotides matching TRBD1. TRBV23-1 is noted as an ORF with a role that remains uncertain. Trimming at V came to 0 bases and at J to 2 bases, leaving 10 bases not matched to a gene. The CDR3 is 19 amino acids. The CDR3 sequence is CASSQSITGGFCNTGELFF. The CDR3, as DNA: TGCGCCAGCAGTCAATCAATAACAGGGGGCTTTTGTAACACCGGGGAGCTGTTTTTT.

The genes are TRBV20-1 and TRBJ2-5; D is unclear. CDR1 is DFQATT and CDR2 is SNEGSKA in the germline V gene (reference sequence). There are 11 residues in the CDR3. Trimming shortened V by 6 bases and J by 1 base, and 6 bases separated the two germline ends. The DNA for the CDR3 is TGCAGTGCCGAAGGCCAAGAGACCCAGTACTTC. This gives the protein CSAEGQETQYF.

The chain employs TRBV7-9 and TRBJ2-6, with 9 bases that match TRBD1. From germline, CDR1 is SEHNR and CDR2 FQNEAQ (reference sequence). The CDR3 totals 17 residues. With 5 bases clipped from V and 2 bases from J, the junction kept 7 bases outside the gene matches. The CDR3: CASSPDRGPAGANVLTF. As DNA, the CDR3 is TGTGCCAGCAGCCCGGACAGGGGTCCGGCTGGGGCCAACGTCCTGACTTTC.

Note on this clone: The same CDR3 is also encoded by other DNA sequences in this sample. This sequence joins TRBV28 and TRBJ2-2; D gene ambiguous. The CDR3 spans 13 residues. With 2 bases removed from V and 4 bases from J, the gap between germline ends came to 5 bases. The germline gives CDR1 MDHEN, CDR2 SYDVKM. As DNA, the CDR3 is TGTGCCAGCAGTTTAGTAGCCACCGGGGAGCTGTTTTTT. Translation: CASSLVATGELFF.

This chain links TRBV7-4 with TRBJ2-2; 10 bases line up with TRBD2. The ends lost 5 bases at V and 0 bases at J; junction bases unmatched: 18. The V gene's germline CDR1 is SGHVT and CDR2 SQSDAQ. The CDR3 is 21 residues long. CDR3 sequence (DNA): TGTGCCAGCAGCCCCACAGGGGGGCGGGGGACTAGCGCCTCGAACACCGGGGAGCTGTTTTTT. It codes for CASSPTGGRGTSASNTGELFF.

V usage is TRBV13 and J usage is TRBJ2-3, with TRBD2 matching 7 bases. Trimming at V came to 7 bases and at J to 0 bases, leaving 1 base not matched to a gene. In germline, CDR1 is PRHDT, CDR2 FYEKMQ (reference sequence). The CDR3 runs 13 residues. The chain's CDR3 is CASTSGSTDTQYF. CDR3 DNA: TGTGCCAGCACTAGCGGTAGCACAGATACGCAGTATTTT.

This clone was counted once. The chain has TRBV2 and TRBJ2-4; 10 bases are shared with TRBD2. This CDR3 region has 17 residues. V lost 4 bases to trimming and J lost 2 bases; unmatched junction nucleotides: 8. Germline values: CDR1 SNHLY, CDR2 FYNNEI. The CDR3 nucleotides are TGTGCCAGCAGTGTCACTAGCGGGATGTTGACCAAAAACATTCAGTACTTC. This gives the protein CASSVTSGMLTKNIQYF.

J is TRBJ1-5 and V is TRBV2; possible D gene TRBD1, 6 bases. Germline CDR1 reads SNHLY; CDR2 reads FYNNEI. Trimming pared 6 bases from V and 2 bases from J, leaving 14 bases between. This CDR3 region has 15 residues. The CDR3 region is CASSPGGRGNQPQHF. The DNA of the CDR3 is TGTGCCAGCAGCCCGGGGGGGCGGGGCAATCAGCCCCAGCATTTT. Full variable domain (rest looked up from reference TRBV2 and TRBJ1-5): EPEVTQTPSHQVTQMGQEVILRCVPISNHLYFYWYRQILGQKVEFLVSFYNNEISEKSEIFDDQFSVERPDGSNFTLKIRSTKLEDSAMYFCASSPGGRGNQPQHFGDGTRLSIL.

The chain links TRBV5-4 to TRBJ2-5; D is unclear. Near its end, the DNA agrees better with TRBJ2-7, so the J call may be wrong. Germline V gene data show CDR1 as SGHNT and CDR2 as YYREEE (reference sequence). The CDR3 has 15 residues. CDR3 in amino acids: CASSLSWAASYEQYF. DNA for the CDR3: TGTGCCAGCAGCTTGTCTTGGGCAGCCTCCTACGAGCAGTACTTC.

The chain is built from TRBV27 and TRBJ1-2; TRBD1 is a possible D gene (5 bases). Trimming cost V 3 bases and J 7 bases, with 15 bases left between them. CDR3 length equals 14 residues. Germline V lookup: CDR1 MNHEY, CDR2 SMNVEV (reference sequence). CDR3 protein: CASSFSASGGGYTF. DNA for the CDR3: TGTGCCAGCAGTTTTAGCGCATCTGGGGGTGGCTACACCTTC.

The chain links TRBV7-2 to TRBJ1-2; D unclear. CDR3 length: 14 amino acids. V was pared by 2 bases and J by 0 bases, with 7 bases between. CDR1 and CDR2 (germline): SGHTA, FQGNSA. CDR3 bases: TGTGCCAGCAGCTTATTGTACGCTAACTATGGCTACACCTTC. Protein product: CASSLLYANYGYTF.

The V and J genes are TRBV27 and TRBJ2-3, with TRBD2 matching over 10 bases. Germline loops: CDR1 MNHEY, CDR2 SMNVEV (reference sequence). The CDR3 extends over 15 amino acids. The trim removed 10 bases at V and 3 bases at J, leaving 10 bases unmatched. For the CDR3, the DNA is TGTGCCACCAGAAGCGGGAGGGCCCGGACAGATACGCAGTATTTT. Translated, it gives CATRSGRARTDTQYF.

The count of this clone is one. The chain links TRBV7-2 to TRBJ2-7, with 12 bases matching TRBD2. The CDR3 runs 15 residues. The germline gives CDR1 SGHTA, CDR2 FQGNSA. The trim removed 5 bases at V and 6 bases at J, leaving 8 bases unmatched. The CDR3 spells CASSTNLGLAGEQYF. The CDR3 DNA follows: TGTGCCAGCAGCACGAACCTGGGACTAGCGGGCGAGCAGTACTTC.

The chain has TRBV27 and TRBJ2-1; D ambiguous. V gave up 2 bases and J gave up 0 bases, with 11 bases separating them. The germline CDR1 and CDR2 sequences are MNHEY and SMNVEV (reference sequence). The CDR3 covers 16 residues. The CDR3 DNA sequence: TGTGCCAGCAGTTTAAGTTTCCCCTACTCCTACAATGAGCAGTTCTTC. It specifies CASSLSFPYSYNEQFF.